Reported below is one TCR beta chain. Its target antigen remains unknown. No much larger clonotype is one base removed from it; base qualities were not supplied. These data originate in a study of cytomegalovirus exposure and HLA in healthy donors (dated by TCRdb to about 2017). About the investigation overall: An earlier analysis of under 600 of the donors reported 250 to 300 Gb of sequence data and more than 90 million unique TCR beta sequences from about 180 million T cells. An early release that covered about 600 HLA-typed donors contained around 330 gigabases of sequencing data and 70 million to 100 million unique TCR sequences. Of the roughly 390 genotyped donors, roughly 76% were placed in the genetic ancestry cluster associated with self-reported Caucasian donors. The study aimed to test whether cataloging public T cell receptors could reveal signatures of past pathogen exposure. Using immunosequencing, the study profiled T cell repertoires from fewer than 850 subjects and related those repertoires to cytomegalovirus serostatus. Along with the approximately 600-subject first cohort, a separate validation cohort of around 110 different subjects was used. The study combined high-throughput TCR immunosequencing, statistical association of individual TCRs with disease status, and machine learning to predict cytomegalovirus infection status. A later analysis re-analyzed previously published TCR beta repertoires from 660 or so donors and added high-resolution HLA genotyping to study TCR occurrence patterns. Rather than using new phenotypic data, the later analysis identified candidate immune exposures from TCR beta sequences and from how often those sequences occurred across donors. To decide whether each TCR beta V gene segment behaved as functional or pseudogenic, an earlier analysis of some 600 of the donors relied on high-throughput TCR beta sequencing. Alongside the repertoire data, information on donor age, sex, ethnicity and CMV serostatus was compiled. In a later genetic analysis, genome-wide SNP genotypes for about three fifths of the roughly 670 donors were used, and that subset was treated as a discovery cohort. All discovery cohort repertoires had been generated on a single sequencing platform. Class I and class II HLA loci were covered by the typing at four-digit resolution. Typing coverage differed by locus: A, B, C, DRB1 and DQB1 were typed in about 629-630 donors, DQA1 in about 500, DPA1 in 600 to 610, and DPB1 in approximately 450. About five DR-DQ haplotypes were handled as single units for association and clustering, since linkage in the cohort was strong. On average, 235,054 unique TCR beta nucleotide sequences were sequenced per donor among roughly 430 genotyped donors of the cohort, with around 19% of those sequences being non-productive. What the research found in general, with its limitations: According to the authors, the approach could potentially be generalized to other disease states and immunological phenotypes. In a later analysis, most CMV-associated TCR beta chains were found to appear HLA-restricted, with HLA associations seemingly driven largely by CMV exposure. A later genetic analysis associated a missense DCLRE1C variant with V-gene and J-gene trimming of TCR beta chains, and an independent cohort replicated the association. Sequencing depth was assumed to be roughly uniform across donors in the presence/absence analyses, though that assumption may not hold. Immune exposure information for the cohort was limited to CMV serostatus. Specific HLA alleles were associated with 15,000 to 20,000 TCR beta sequences at a false discovery rate of 0.05 in a later analysis. Most TCR sequences were seen in very few donors, while some public TCRs were found in many individuals. The 87-base-pair reads could not distinguish some IMGT-functional V segments, including TRBV6-2 and TRBV6-3, so those segments were excluded. An earlier analysis of some 560 of the donors showed that most TCR beta V segments appeared in productive rearrangements either about 90% or about 30% of the time, which broadly matched IMGT annotations. The earlier analysis of some 560 of the donors excluded seventeen rarely observed V segments, including chromosome 9 orphons, because counts were too low. In a later analysis, HLA-associated TCR beta chains were found to be more clonally expanded and to have lower generation probabilities than equally common non-associated chains. When HLA alleles, especially DR and DQ, strongly co-occurred, attributing TCR associations to individual alleles was difficult. The classifier was reported to diagnose cytomegalovirus status with high specificity and sensitivity in both the original and validation cohorts. Because some donors lacked HLA typing at each locus, the association tests relied only on the typed subset. The sequencing pipeline was judged likely to have produced a cluster of highly shared sequence variants as a technical artifact. The study listed 150 to 200 TCR beta chains as associated with cytomegalovirus. In a later genetic analysis, fewer N-insertions in productive TCRs were reported among donors in an Asian-associated ancestry cluster than the approximately 670-donor mean. In a later analysis, several top co-occurrence clusters were reported to appear linked to parvovirus B19, influenza, CMV and Epstein-Barr virus. In vitro tests confirmed that a few of the cytomegalovirus-associated TCR beta chains recognize cytomegalovirus antigens. A further reported finding was that TCR beta sequences accurately predicted the HLA-A and HLA-B alleles for most subjects in the first cohort. Correlated functional status among segregating V segments might be attributable to linkage disequilibrium, but an unknown experimental factor could not be ruled out. In a later analysis, TCR association rates were found to vary across HLA loci, with the most associated TCRs seen for DRB1 alleles and the fewest for HLA-C alleles. The cohort was sequenced for TCR beta chains only, and without alpha or paired-chain data the features that could be detected were limited.

For CDR1 and CDR2, the germline V gene lists SGDLS and YYNGEE. The CDR3 has 14 amino acids, counting the end cysteine and phenylalanine. Of the read, only the CDR3 DNA is kept; its 42 bases are in frame from base 1. For this chain, trimming is 3 bases at the V end and 7 bases at the J end, and the number of junction bases without a gene match is 7. In total, over 600 healthy bone marrow donors made up the cohort. At the time of sampling, all cohort members were nominally healthy, though unrecorded immune exposures were likely present. The donor tested CMV seropositive and was one of the 289 seropositive cohort members. A peripheral blood sample was provided by each donor, and peripheral blood mononuclear cells were used for TCR beta sequencing. Genomic DNA extraction from the blood cell samples was performed with the Qiagen DNeasy Blood Extraction Kit. The library was built by means of the immunoSEQ multiplex PCR assay. The multiplex PCR relied on a mix of 60 forward primers for TCR Vbeta segments and 13 reverse primers for TCR Jbeta segments. A multiplex PCR assay on genomic DNA amplified the CDR3 region of rearranged TCR beta genes. Amplified TCR beta libraries were sequenced as 87-base-pair reads on the Illumina HiSeq System. The authors' analysis ran thus. In a later analysis, roughly 80 million unique TCR beta chains were counted across the 500 to 850 repertoires, and around 10 million of these chains were shared by at least two donors. Raw reads were error-corrected and collapsed into unique sequences with a nearest-neighbor algorithm that merged closely related sequences to remove PCR and sequencing errors. Alignment of CDR3 sequences to IMGT reference sequences was used to assign V, D and J gene segments. For a sequence to be retained, at least a six-nucleotide match to both a V gene segment and a J gene segment was required. A rearrangement was called productive if the CDR3 had no stop codons and remained in frame with V and J, and every other rearrangement was called non-productive. CDR3 was defined according to IMGT convention as the region running from the second conserved V-encoded cysteine to the conserved J-encoded phenylalanine. Sequences without an unambiguous match to a single V gene segment were excluded from the earlier analysis of 587 of the donors. An earlier analysis of some 610 of the donors called V segments functional above 56.7% productive rearrangements and segregating when the between-donor standard deviation exceeded 5%. A statistical classification framework was built for diagnosing cytomegalovirus status from the catalog of TCR beta chain sequences. V and J gene assignment, in a later analysis, came from comparing TCR nucleotide sequences with IMGT/GENE-DB human TR gene sequences. A later analysis assigned CDR3 sequences and most-parsimonious VDJ recombination scenarios with the TCRdist pipeline. In a later analysis, every TCR beta chain was defined by the combination of its CDR3 amino acid sequence and its V-gene family, and reads without a unique V-gene family were dropped. As a way to deal with suspected cross-contamination and a sequencing artifact, a later analysis dropped more than 500 nucleotide sequences that were highly shared and had low generation probability. For each public chain, a later analysis derived a clonal expansion index from normalized ranks of inferred template counts within each repertoire. Generation probabilities in a later analysis came from a VDJ recombination model fitted to out-of-frame rearrangements, and those results were checked against IGoR. Hypergeometric tests were used in a later analysis to score TCR-TCR, TCR-HLA and TCR-CMV co-occurrence, with a repertoire-size bias correction applied to the TCR pairs. In a later analysis, false discovery rates were estimated by permuting HLA or CMV assignments 20 times. In a later analysis, co-occurring TCRs were grouped using DBSCAN, with TCRdist sequence similarity added in when clustering inside HLA-allele-positive subsets. For co-occurrence clustering, repertoires with fewer than 30,000 or more than 120,000 public chains were excluded, along with five repertoires with anomalous nucleotide sharing. TCRdb provides this immuneACCESS table in a form limited to in-frame rearrangements. Some clones are lacking; in checked studies, under half of them reflect an unresolved V gene, and why the rest are absent is not known. That table is the source of V, J and clone size, and D and trimming were worked out from the DNA. Across this sample there are around 150,000 clones, with 70% to 80% seen only once. The ten largest make up around 7% of the sample.

The receptor comes from a man aged 35-49 years in good health and CMV-seropositive. The sequenced sample consisted of PBMCs. The rearranged chain carries TRBV9 and TRBJ1-5, with 7 bases aligning to TRBD1. DNA sequence: TGTGCCAGCAGCGGCACAGGGGTCAGACAGCCCCAGCATTTT. It is translated as CASSGTGVRQPQHF. Supplemented by the reference TRBV9 and TRBJ1-5 proteins around the CDR3, the complete variable domain is DSGVTQTPKHLITATGQRVTLRCSPRSGDLSVYWYQQSLDQGLQFLIQYYNGEERAKGNILERFSAQQFPDLHSELNLSSLELGDSALYFCASSGTGVRQPQHFGDGTRLSIL.